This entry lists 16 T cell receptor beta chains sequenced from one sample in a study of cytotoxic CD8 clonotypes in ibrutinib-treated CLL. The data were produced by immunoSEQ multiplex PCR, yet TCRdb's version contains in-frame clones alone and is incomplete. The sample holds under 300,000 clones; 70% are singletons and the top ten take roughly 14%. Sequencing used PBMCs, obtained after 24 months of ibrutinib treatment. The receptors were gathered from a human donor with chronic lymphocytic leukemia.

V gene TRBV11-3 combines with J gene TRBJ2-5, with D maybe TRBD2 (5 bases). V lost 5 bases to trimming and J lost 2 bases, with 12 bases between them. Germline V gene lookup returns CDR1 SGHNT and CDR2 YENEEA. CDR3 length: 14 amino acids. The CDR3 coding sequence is TGTGCCAGCAGCATCAGCGGTAAACAAGAGACCCAGTACTTC. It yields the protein CASSISGKQETQYF. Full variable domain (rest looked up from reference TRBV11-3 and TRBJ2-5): EAGVVQSPRYKIIEKKQPVAFWCNPISGHNTLYWYLQNLGQGPELLIRYENEEAVDDSQLPKDRFSAERLKGVDSTLKIQPAELGDSAVYLCASSISGKQETQYFGPGTRLLVL.

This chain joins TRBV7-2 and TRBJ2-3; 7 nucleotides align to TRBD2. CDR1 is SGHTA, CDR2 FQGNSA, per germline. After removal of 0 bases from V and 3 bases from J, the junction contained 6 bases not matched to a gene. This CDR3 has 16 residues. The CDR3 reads CASSLASGGTTDTQYF. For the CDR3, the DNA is TGTGCCAGCAGCTTAGCCTCGGGGGGAACAACAGATACGCAGTATTTT.

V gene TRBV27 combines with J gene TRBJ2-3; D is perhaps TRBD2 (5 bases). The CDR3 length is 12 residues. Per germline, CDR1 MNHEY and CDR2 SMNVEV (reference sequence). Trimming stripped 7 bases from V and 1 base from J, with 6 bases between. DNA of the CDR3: TGTGCCAGCAAGAGGGGCACAGATACGCAGTATTTT. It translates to CASKRGTDTQYF.

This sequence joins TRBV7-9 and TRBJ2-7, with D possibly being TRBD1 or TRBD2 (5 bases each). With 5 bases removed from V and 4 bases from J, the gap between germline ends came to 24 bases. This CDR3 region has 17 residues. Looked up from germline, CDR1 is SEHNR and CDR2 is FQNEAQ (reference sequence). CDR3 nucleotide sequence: TGTGCCAGCAGCCAACTTATGGGGGTAGTCCTCCGGTACGAGCAGTACTTC. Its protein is CASSQLMGVVLRYEQYF.

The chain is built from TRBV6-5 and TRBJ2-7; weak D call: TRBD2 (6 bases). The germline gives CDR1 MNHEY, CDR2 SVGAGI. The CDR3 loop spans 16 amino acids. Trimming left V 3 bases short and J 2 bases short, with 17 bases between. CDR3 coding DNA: TGTGCCAGCAGTTATGATGGGGGAGGAACGCCCTACGAGCAGTACTTC. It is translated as CASSYDGGGTPYEQYF.

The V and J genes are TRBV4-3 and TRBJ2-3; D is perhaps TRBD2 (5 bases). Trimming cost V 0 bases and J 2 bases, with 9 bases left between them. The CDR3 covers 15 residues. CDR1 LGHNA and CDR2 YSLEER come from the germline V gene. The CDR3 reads CASSQESGPTDTQYF. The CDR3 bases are TGCGCCAGCAGCCAAGAGAGCGGACCCACAGATACGCAGTATTTT.

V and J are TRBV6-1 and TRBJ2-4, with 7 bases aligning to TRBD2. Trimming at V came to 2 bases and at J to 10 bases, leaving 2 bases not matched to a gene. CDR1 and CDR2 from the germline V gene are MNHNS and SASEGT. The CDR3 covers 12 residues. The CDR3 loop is CASSELGGIQYF. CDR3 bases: TGTGCCAGCAGTGAATTGGGAGGGATTCAGTACTTC.

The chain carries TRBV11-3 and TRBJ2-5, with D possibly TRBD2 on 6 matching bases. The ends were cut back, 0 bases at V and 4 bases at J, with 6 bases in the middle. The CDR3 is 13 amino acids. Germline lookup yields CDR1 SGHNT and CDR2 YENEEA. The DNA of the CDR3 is TGTGCCAGCAGCTTAGAGGGAGGAGAGACCCAGTACTTC. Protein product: CASSLEGGETQYF.

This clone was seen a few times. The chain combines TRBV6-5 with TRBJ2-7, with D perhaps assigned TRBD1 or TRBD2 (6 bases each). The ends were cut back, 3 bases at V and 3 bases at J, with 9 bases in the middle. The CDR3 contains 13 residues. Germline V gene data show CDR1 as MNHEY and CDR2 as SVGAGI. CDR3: CASSYAGHYEQYF. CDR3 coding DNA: TGTGCCAGCAGTTATGCGGGACACTACGAGCAGTACTTC.

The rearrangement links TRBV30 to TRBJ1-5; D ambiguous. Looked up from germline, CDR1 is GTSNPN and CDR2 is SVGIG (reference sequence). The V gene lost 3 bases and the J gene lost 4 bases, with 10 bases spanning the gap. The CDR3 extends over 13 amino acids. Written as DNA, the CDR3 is TGTGCCTGGAGCCCTCGACCAAATCAGCCCCAGCATTTT. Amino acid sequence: CAWSPRPNQPQHF.

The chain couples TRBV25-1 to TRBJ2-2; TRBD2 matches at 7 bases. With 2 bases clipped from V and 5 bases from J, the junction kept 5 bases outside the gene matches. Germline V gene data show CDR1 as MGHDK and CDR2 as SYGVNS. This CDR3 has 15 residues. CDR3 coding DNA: TGTGCCAGCAGTGAAGGCGGGAGAGGTACCGGGGAGCTGTTTTTT. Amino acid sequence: CASSEGGRGTGELFF.

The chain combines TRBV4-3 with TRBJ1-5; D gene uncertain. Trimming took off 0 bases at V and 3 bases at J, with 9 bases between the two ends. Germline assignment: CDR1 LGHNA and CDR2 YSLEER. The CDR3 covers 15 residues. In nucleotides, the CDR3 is TGCGCCAGCAGCCAAGATTCTACGTACAATCAGCCCCAGCATTTT. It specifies CASSQDSTYNQPQHF.

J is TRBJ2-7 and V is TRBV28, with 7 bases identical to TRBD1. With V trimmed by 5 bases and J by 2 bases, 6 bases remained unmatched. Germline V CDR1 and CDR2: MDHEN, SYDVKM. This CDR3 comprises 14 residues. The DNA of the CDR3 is TGTGCCAGCAGTATTACAGGGGACGCCTACGAGCAGTACTTC. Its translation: CASSITGDAYEQYF.

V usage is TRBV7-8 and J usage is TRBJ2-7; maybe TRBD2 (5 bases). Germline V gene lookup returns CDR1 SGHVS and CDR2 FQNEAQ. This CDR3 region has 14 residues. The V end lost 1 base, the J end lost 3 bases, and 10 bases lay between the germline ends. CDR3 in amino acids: CASSLGTVSYEQYF. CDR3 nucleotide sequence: TGTGCCAGCAGCTTAGGGACTGTGAGCTACGAGCAGTACTTC.

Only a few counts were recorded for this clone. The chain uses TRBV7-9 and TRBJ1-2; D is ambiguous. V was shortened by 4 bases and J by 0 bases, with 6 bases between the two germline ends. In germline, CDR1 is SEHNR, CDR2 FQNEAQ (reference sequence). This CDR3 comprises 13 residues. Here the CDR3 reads CASSSGSNYGYTF. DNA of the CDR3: TGTGCCAGCAGCTCCGGGTCTAACTATGGCTACACCTTC.

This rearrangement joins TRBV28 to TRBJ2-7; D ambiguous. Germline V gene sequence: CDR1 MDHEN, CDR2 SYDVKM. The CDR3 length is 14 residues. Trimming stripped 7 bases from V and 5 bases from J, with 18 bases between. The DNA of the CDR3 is TGTGCCAGCACTTCGGCGCAGCTGGGCCACGAGCAGTACTTC. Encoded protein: CASTSAQLGHEQYF.